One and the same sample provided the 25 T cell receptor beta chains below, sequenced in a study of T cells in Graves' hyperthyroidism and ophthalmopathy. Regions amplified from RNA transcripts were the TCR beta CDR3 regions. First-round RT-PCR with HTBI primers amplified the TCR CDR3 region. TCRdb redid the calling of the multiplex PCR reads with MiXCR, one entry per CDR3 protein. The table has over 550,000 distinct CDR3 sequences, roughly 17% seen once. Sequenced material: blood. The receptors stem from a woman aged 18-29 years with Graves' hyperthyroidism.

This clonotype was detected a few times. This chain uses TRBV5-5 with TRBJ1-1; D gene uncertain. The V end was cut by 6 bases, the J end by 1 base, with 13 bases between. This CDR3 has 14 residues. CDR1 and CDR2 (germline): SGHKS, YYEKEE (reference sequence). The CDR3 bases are TGTGCCAGCACCCGGGTTATATCGAACACTGAAGCTTTCTTT. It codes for CASTRVISNTEAFF.

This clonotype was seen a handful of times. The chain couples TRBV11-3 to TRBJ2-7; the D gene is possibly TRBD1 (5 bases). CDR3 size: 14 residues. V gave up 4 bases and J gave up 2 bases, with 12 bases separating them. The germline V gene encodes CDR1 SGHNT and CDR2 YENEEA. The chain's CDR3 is CASSSAGLTYEQYF. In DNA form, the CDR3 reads TGTGCCAGCAGCTCCGCAGGGTTAACCTACGAGCAGTACTTC.

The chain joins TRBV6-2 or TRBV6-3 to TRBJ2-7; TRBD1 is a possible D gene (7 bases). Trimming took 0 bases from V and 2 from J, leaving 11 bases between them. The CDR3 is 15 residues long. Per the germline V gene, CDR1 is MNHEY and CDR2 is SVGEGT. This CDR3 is CASSYSTGEAYEQYF. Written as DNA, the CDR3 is TGTGCCAGCAGTTACTCCACAGGGGAGGCCTACGAGCAGTACTTC.

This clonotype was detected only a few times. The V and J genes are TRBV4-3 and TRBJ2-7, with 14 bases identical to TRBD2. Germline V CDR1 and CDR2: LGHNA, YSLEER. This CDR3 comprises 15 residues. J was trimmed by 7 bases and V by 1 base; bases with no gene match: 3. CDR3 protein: CASSQGLAGGSEQYF. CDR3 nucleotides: TGCGCCAGCAGCCAAGGACTAGCGGGGGGGAGTGAGCAGTACTTC.

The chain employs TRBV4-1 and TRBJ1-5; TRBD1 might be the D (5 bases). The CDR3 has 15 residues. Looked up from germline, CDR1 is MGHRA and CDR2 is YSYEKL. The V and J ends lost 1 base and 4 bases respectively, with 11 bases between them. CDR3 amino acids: CASSQVQGENQPQHF. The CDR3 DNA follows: TGCGCCAGCAGCCAAGTTCAGGGAGAGAATCAGCCCCAGCATTTT.

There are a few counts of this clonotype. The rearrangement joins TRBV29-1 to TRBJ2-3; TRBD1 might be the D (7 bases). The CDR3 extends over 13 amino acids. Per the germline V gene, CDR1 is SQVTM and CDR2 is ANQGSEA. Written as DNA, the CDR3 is TGCAGTGGAGGGGGCCTTCGCACAGATACGCAGTATTTT. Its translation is CSGGGLRTDTQYF.

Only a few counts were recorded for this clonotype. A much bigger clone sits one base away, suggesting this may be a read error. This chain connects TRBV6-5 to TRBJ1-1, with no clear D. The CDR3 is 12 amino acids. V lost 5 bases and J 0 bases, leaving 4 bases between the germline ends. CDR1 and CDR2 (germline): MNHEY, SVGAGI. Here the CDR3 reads CASSVMNTEAFF. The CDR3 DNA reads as TGTGCCAGCAGTGTGATGAACACTGAAGCTTTCTTT.

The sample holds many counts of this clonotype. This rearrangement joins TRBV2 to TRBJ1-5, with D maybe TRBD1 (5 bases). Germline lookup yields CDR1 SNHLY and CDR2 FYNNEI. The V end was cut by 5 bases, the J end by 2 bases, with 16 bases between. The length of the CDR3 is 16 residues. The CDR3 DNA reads TGTGCCAGCAGTCGCCGGGACCCCGGGGGCAATCAGCCCCAGCATTTT. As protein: CASSRRDPGGNQPQHF.

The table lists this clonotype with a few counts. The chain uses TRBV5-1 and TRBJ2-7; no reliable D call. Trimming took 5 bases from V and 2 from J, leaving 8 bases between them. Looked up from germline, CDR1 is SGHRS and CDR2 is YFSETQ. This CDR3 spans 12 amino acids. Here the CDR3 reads CASSGLTYEQYF. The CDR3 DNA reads TGCGCCAGCAGTGGGCTTACCTACGAGCAGTACTTC. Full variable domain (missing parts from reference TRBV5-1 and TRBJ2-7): KAGVTQTPRYLIKTRGQQVTLSCSPISGHRSVSWYQQTPGQGLQFLFEYFSETQRNKGNFPGRFSGRQFSNSRSEMNVSTLELGDSALYLCASSGLTYEQYFGPGTRLTVT.

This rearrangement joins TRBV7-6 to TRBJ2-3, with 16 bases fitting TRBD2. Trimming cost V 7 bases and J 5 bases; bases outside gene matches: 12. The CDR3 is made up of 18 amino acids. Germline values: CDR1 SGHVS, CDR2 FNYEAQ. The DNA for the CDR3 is TGTGCCAGCACAAAGGGACTAGCGGGAGGGCCCTTAGTAGATACGCAGTATTTT. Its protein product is CASTKGLAGGPLVDTQYF.

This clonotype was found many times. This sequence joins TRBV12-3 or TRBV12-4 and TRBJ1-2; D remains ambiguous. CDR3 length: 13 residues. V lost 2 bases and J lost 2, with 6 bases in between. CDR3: CASSLRTNYGYTF. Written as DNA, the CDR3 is TGTGCCAGCAGTTTACGGACCAACTATGGCTACACCTTC.

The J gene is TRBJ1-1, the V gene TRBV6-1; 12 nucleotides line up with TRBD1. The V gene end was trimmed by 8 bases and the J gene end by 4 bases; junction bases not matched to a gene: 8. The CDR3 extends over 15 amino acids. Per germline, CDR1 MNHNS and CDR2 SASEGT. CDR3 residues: CASAPGQGAGTEAFF. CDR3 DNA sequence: TGTGCCAGCGCCCCGGGACAGGGGGCGGGCACTGAAGCTTTCTTT.

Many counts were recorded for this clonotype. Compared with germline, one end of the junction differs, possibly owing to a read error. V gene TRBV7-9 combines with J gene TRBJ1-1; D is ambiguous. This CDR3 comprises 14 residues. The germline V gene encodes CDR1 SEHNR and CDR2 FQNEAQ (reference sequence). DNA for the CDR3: TGTGCCAGCAGTTTAGCCGGCATGAACACTGAAGCTTTCTTT. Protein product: CASSLAGMNTEAFF.

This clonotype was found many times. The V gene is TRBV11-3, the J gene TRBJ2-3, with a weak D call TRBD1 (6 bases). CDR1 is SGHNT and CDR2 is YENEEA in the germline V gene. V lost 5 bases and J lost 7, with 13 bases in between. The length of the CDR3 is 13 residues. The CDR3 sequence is CASSARTGNTQYF. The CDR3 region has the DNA TGTGCCAGCAGCGCGCGAACAGGGAATACGCAGTATTTT.

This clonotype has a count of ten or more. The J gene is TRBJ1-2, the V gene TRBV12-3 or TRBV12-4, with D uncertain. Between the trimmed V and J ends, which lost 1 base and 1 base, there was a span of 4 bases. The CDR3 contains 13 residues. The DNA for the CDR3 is TGTGCCAGCAGTTTAGGCGATAACTATGGCTACACCTTC. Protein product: CASSLGDNYGYTF.

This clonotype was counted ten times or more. CDR3 nucleotide sequence: TGCAGCGTGTTGGAACATAGCAATCAGCCCCAGCATTTT. Its protein is CSVLEHSNQPQHF. The J gene is TRBJ1-5, the V gene TRBV20-1; no definite D call. This CDR3 spans 13 amino acids. Germline loops: CDR1 DFQATT, CDR2 SNEGSKA (reference sequence).

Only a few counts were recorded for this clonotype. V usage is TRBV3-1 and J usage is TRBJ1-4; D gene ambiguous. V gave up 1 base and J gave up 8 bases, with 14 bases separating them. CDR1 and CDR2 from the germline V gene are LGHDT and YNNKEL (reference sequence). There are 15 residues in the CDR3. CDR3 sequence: CASSQVRGQNEKLFF. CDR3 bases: TGTGCCAGCAGCCAAGTGCGGGGTCAAAACGAAAAACTGTTTTTT. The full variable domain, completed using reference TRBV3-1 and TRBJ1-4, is DTAVSQTPKYLVTQMGNDKSIKCEQNLGHDTMYWYKQDSKKFLKIMFSYNNKELIINETVPNRFSPKSPDKAHLNLHINSLELGDSAVYFCASSQVRGQNEKLFFGSGTQLSVL.

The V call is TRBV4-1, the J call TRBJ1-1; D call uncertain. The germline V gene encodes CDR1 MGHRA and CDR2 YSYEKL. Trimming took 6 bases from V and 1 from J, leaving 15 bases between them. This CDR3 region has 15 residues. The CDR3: CASSPLESPNTEAFF. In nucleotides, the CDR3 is TGCGCCAGCAGTCCCTTGGAAAGCCCGAACACTGAAGCTTTCTTT.

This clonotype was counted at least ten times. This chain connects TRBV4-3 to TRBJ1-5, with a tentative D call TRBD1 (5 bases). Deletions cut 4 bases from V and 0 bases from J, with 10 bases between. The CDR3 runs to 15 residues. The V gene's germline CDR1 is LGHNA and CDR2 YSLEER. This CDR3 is CASSPGHYSNQPQHF. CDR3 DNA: TGCGCCAGCAGCCCTGGACATTATAGCAATCAGCCCCAGCATTTT.

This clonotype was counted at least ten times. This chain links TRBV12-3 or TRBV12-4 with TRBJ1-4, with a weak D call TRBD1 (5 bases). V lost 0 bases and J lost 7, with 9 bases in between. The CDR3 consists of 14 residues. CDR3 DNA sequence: TGTGCCAGCAGTTTAGCCCGGGGCGGTGAAAAACTGTTTTTT. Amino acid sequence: CASSLARGGEKLFF.

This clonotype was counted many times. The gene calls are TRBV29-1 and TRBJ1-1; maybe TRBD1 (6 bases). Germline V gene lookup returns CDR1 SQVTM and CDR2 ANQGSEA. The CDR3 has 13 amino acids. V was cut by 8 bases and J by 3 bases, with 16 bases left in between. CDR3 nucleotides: TGCAGCTTTGTGTTTTACAGGGACACTGAAGCTTTCTTT. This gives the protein CSFVFYRDTEAFF. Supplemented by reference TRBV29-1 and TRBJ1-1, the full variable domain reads SAVISQKPSRDICQRGTSLTIQCQVDSQVTMMFWYRQQPGQSLTLIATANQGSEATYESGFVIDKFPISRPNLTFSTLTVSNMSPEDSSIYLCSFVFYRDTEAFFGQGTRLTVV.

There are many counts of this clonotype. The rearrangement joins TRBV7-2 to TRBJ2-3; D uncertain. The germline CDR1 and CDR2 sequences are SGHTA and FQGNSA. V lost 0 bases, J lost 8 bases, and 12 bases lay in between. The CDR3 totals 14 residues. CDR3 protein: CASSLAAPSITQYF. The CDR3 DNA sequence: TGTGCCAGCAGCTTAGCGGCTCCTTCCATTACGCAGTATTTT.

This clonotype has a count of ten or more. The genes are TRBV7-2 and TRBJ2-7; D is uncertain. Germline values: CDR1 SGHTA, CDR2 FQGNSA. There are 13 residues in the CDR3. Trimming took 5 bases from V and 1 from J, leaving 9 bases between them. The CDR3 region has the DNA TGTGCCAGCAGCCAGCTGGGGTCCTACGAGCAGTACTTC. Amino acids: CASSQLGSYEQYF.

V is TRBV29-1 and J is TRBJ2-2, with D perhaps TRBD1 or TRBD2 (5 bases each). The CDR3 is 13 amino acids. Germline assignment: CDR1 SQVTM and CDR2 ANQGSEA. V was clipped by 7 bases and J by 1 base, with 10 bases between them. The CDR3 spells CSGLQENTGELFF. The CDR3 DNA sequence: TGCAGCGGACTACAGGAGAACACCGGGGAGCTGTTTTTT.

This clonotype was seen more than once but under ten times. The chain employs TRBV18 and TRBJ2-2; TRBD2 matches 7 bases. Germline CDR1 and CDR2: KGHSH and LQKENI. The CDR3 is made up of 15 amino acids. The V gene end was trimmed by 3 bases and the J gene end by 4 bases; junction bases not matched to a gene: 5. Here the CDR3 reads CASSPGLHLTGELFF. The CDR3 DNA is TGTGCCAGCTCACCGGGACTACATCTCACCGGGGAGCTGTTTTTT.